These 29 T cell receptor beta chains originate from one sample sequenced in a study of radiotherapy plus CTLA-4 blockade in lung cancer. Measured with immunoSEQ multiplex PCR; TCRdb has only the in-frame clones, and not every one. Of 89,000 or so clones listed, 82% are singletons. Sequenced material: peripheral blood, taken from a patient treated with radiotherapy plus ipilimumab. The receptors originated from a human donor with non-small cell lung cancer who had a partial response to radiotherapy plus ipilimumab.

The chain is built from TRBV27 and TRBJ1-5, with D possibly TRBD1 on 6 matching bases. This CDR3 comprises 15 residues. The germline V gene encodes CDR1 MNHEY and CDR2 SMNVEV (reference sequence). Trimming shortened V by 6 bases and J by 4 bases, and 16 bases separated the two germline ends. CDR3 sequence (DNA): TGTGCCAGCAGCACCCTCGGACAGATTAATCAGCCCCAGCATTTT. Translating gives CASSTLGQINQPQHF.

V gene TRBV7-2 combines with J gene TRBJ1-3, with D uncertain. The germline V gene encodes CDR1 SGHTA and CDR2 FQGNSA. Trimming left V 5 bases short and J 4 bases short, with 6 bases between. The length of the CDR3 is 12 residues. This chain's CDR3 is CASSLPGNTIYF. CDR3 sequence (DNA): TGTGCCAGCAGCCTCCCCGGAAACACCATATATTTT.

The V gene is TRBV19, the J gene TRBJ2-5, with 9 bases fitting TRBD1. This CDR3 region has 15 residues. The V segment lost 6 bases and the J segment 5 bases; nucleotides outside the gene matches: 10. Germline-derived CDR1 and CDR2 are LNHDA and SQIVND (reference sequence). The CDR3 DNA reads TGTGCCAGTAGGCTTCGGAGAGGGACAGGGGAGACCCAGTACTTC. It codes for CASRLRRGTGETQYF.

This chain links TRBV18 with TRBJ1-5, with 7 bases that match TRBD1. The J segment lost 7 bases and the V segment lost 5 bases, leaving 11 bases of the junction unmatched. The length of the CDR3 is 15 residues. Germline CDR1 and CDR2: KGHSH and LQKENI. CDR3 nucleotides: TGTGCCAGCTCAGATGGACAGGTGGATCTGCAGCCCCAGCATTTT. It is translated as CASSDGQVDLQPQHF.

The genes are TRBV30 and TRBJ2-3, with TRBD1 as a possible D gene (6 bases). The CDR3 has 19 amino acids. Trimming removed 0 bases at V and 5 bases at J, with 27 bases between. The germline gives CDR1 GTSNPN, CDR2 SVGIG (reference sequence). CDR3 nucleotides: TGTGCCTGGAGTGTACAAGGACAGTTCGCTTCCAATGGTGGAGATACGCAGTATTTT. Its protein is CAWSVQGQFASNGGDTQYF.

This clone was found once. V gene TRBV5-1 combines with J gene TRBJ2-7, with 10 bases fitting TRBD1. V gave up 5 bases and J gave up 5 bases; unmatched junction bases: 10. Germline V lookup: CDR1 SGHRS, CDR2 YFSETQ. There are 15 residues in the CDR3. The CDR3: CASSKTGTGDHEQYF. In DNA form, the CDR3 reads TGCGCCAGCAGTAAGACCGGGACAGGGGACCACGAGCAGTACTTC.

This clone turned up a few times. J is TRBJ2-7 and V is TRBV2, with D maybe TRBD2 (6 bases). Deletions cut 0 bases from V and 1 base from J, with 13 bases between. Germline CDR1 and CDR2: SNHLY and FYNNEI. The CDR3 spans 16 residues. The CDR3, as DNA: TGTGCCAGCAGTGAAGCGAGTCTAGCGAGATCCTACGAGCAGTACTTC. This translates into CASSEASLARSYEQYF.

This clone has only a few counts. The rearrangement joins TRBV7-3 to TRBJ2-3, with TRBD2 as a possible D gene (6 bases). Between the trimmed V and J ends, which lost 5 bases and 4 bases, there was a span of 22 bases. This CDR3 spans 17 amino acids. The germline gives CDR1 SGHTA, CDR2 FQGTGA. CDR3 sequence (DNA): TGTGCCAGCAGCGTGACCGCCTCCGGGGGTGTGGCAGATACGCAGTATTTT. Translated: CASSVTASGGVADTQYF.

This clone came up a few times. The chain recombines TRBV6-1 with TRBJ1-1; tentatively, D is TRBD1 (6 bases). This CDR3 has 15 residues. V lost 1 base to trimming and J lost 3 bases, with 12 bases between them. CDR1 is MNHNS, CDR2 SASEGT, per germline. The CDR3 reads CASSEVGQGYTEAFF. Written as DNA, the CDR3 is TGTGCCAGCAGTGAAGTTGGGCAGGGGTACACTGAAGCTTTCTTT.

V and J are TRBV7-2 and TRBJ2-3, with no clear D. CDR1 is SGHTA, CDR2 FQGNSA, per germline. Trimming left V 5 bases short and J 5 bases short, with 8 bases between. The CDR3 runs 12 residues. DNA for the CDR3: TGTGCCAGCAGCACCTCGGGAGATACGCAGTATTTT. Translation: CASSTSGDTQYF.

The chain uses TRBV5-1 and TRBJ2-3; the D gene is possibly TRBD1 (6 bases). The V gene's germline CDR1 is SGHRS and CDR2 YFSETQ. CDR3 length: 16 amino acids. The V and J ends lost 0 bases and 2 bases respectively, with 13 bases between them. The CDR3 nucleotides are TGCGCCAGCAGCTTGGATGGCAGGGGAGCCACAGATACGCAGTATTTT. Its translation: CASSLDGRGATDTQYF.

This chain links TRBV27 with TRBJ2-7, with 8 bases that match TRBD2. The V segment lost 10 bases and the J segment 10 bases; nucleotides outside the gene matches: 15. The CDR3 has 13 amino acids. The germline V gene encodes CDR1 MNHEY and CDR2 SMNVEV (reference sequence). CDR3 DNA: TGTGCCACGAGGTCGGGGCTAGCGGGTGTTCAGTACTTC. This encodes CATRSGLAGVQYF.

This chain links TRBV27 with TRBJ2-3; 11 bases are shared with TRBD2. The CDR3 spans 19 residues. The V gene's germline CDR1 is MNHEY and CDR2 SMNVEV (reference sequence). Trimming took 3 bases from V and 0 from J; bases not matched to a gene: 11. For the CDR3, the DNA is TGTGCCAGCAGTTTCCGGACTAGCGGGCGAGCCAGTAGCACAGATACGCAGTATTTT. This translates into CASSFRTSGRASSTDTQYF.

Only one count was recorded for this clone. The rearrangement uses TRBV28 and TRBJ1-5; 9 nucleotides align to TRBD1. The V segment lost 6 bases and the J segment 6 bases; nucleotides outside the gene matches: 9. Germline V CDR1 and CDR2: MDHEN, SYDVKM. The CDR3 covers 15 residues. The CDR3 sequence is CASREWTGEVQPQHF. CDR3 nucleotide sequence: TGTGCCAGCAGGGAGTGGACAGGGGAGGTTCAGCCCCAGCATTTT. The entire variable domain, with the rest obtained from reference TRBV28 and TRBJ1-5, is as follows: DVKVTQSSRYLVKRTGEKVFLECVQDMDHENMFWYRQDPGLGLRLIYFSYDVKMKEKGDIPEGYSVSREKKERFSLILESASTNQTSMYLCASREWTGEVQPQHFGDGTRLSIL.

The V call is TRBV27, the J call TRBJ2-3; TRBD1 is a possible D gene (6 bases). CDR1 is MNHEY and CDR2 is SMNVEV in the germline V gene (reference sequence). Trimming shortened V by 2 bases and J by 2 bases, and 11 bases separated the two germline ends. The CDR3 has 15 amino acids. The CDR3 DNA follows: TGTGCCAGCAGTTTACAGGGGCGCGTCACAGATACGCAGTATTTT. Translating it yields CASSLQGRVTDTQYF.

The chain combines TRBV9 with TRBJ2-5; D gene uncertain. Germline V lookup: CDR1 SGDLS, CDR2 YYNGEE. Trimming took off 3 bases at V and 0 bases at J, with 3 bases between the two ends. This CDR3 is built from 12 residues. CDR3 sequence reads: CASSADQETQYF. The CDR3 nucleotides read TGTGCCAGCAGCGCAGACCAAGAGACCCAGTACTTC.

The chain employs TRBV27 and TRBJ1-4; TRBD1 matches at 9 bases. V lost 5 bases to trimming and J lost 10 bases; unmatched junction nucleotides: 17. Germline V CDR1 and CDR2: MNHEY, SMNVEV (reference sequence). The CDR3 has 17 residues. The CDR3 nucleotides are TGTGCCAGCAGTCCCTCCCTGGACAGGGGAGGTAGGGGAAAACTGTTTTTT. It yields the protein CASSPSLDRGGRGKLFF.

CDR3 DNA: TGTGCCAGTAGTATAGTCGGAGGCGGCTACACCTTC. It yields the protein CASSIVGGGYTF. This chain links TRBV19 with TRBJ1-2; D is unresolved. The V end lost 1 base, the J end lost 8 bases, and 8 bases lay between the germline ends. CDR1 LNHDA and CDR2 SQIVND come from the germline V gene (reference sequence). The CDR3 length is 12 residues.

V usage is TRBV10-3 and J usage is TRBJ2-1; no reliable D call. V lost 0 bases and J lost 5, with 8 bases in between. The V gene's germline CDR1 is ENHRY and CDR2 SYGVKD. There are 14 residues in the CDR3. The CDR3 loop reads CAISESIANNEQFF. The CDR3 coding sequence is TGTGCCATCAGTGAGTCGATTGCGAACAATGAGCAGTTCTTC.

This clone has just one count. V and J are TRBV6-5 and TRBJ1-2; 7 bases line up with TRBD1. The CDR3 consists of 15 residues. V lost 4 bases to trimming and J lost 5 bases; unmatched junction nucleotides: 10. Per germline, CDR1 MNHEY and CDR2 SVGAGI. CDR3 sequence (DNA): TGTGCCAGCAGTTTACTAGGGGGACAGTGGTATGGCTACACCTTC. This sequence encodes CASSLLGGQWYGYTF.

CDR3 residues: CASTWQDTGELFF. In nucleotides, the CDR3 is TGTGCCAGCACTTGGCAGGACACCGGGGAGCTGTTTTTT. V gene TRBV2 combines with J gene TRBJ2-2; D uncertain. Looked up from germline, CDR1 is SNHLY and CDR2 is FYNNEI. V lost 7 bases and J 3 bases, leaving 9 bases between the germline ends. This CDR3 is 13 amino acids long.

The chain carries TRBV11-3 and TRBJ2-1; TRBD1 is a possible D gene (6 bases). The CDR3 spans 15 residues. Germline-derived CDR1 and CDR2 are SGHNT and YENEEA. Trimming took 4 bases from V and 1 from J, leaving 11 bases between them. DNA for the CDR3: TGTGCCAGCAGCTCCTCAGGGGTTTCCTACAATGAGCAGTTCTTC. It is translated as CASSSSGVSYNEQFF.

This chain links TRBV28 with TRBJ2-1; 8 bases map to TRBD1. Trimming at V came to 5 bases and at J to 5 bases, leaving 8 bases not matched to a gene. CDR1 MDHEN and CDR2 SYDVKM come from the germline V gene. There are 15 residues in the CDR3. Here the CDR3 DNA reads TGTGCCAGCAGTCACAGGGGGGTCTTGGACAATGAGCAGTTCTTC. This encodes CASSHRGVLDNEQFF.

The chain joins TRBV5-1 to TRBJ1-2, with TRBD1 identical over 9 bases. V trimming: 3 bases; J trimming: 7 bases; junction bases outside the gene matches: 7. Germline loops: CDR1 SGHRS, CDR2 YFSETQ. The CDR3 loop spans 14 amino acids. The CDR3 nucleotides read TGCGCCAGCAGCTCCGAACAGGGGGCGCGTGGCTACACCTTC. Amino acid sequence: CASSSEQGARGYTF.

Turning to this clone: Additional DNA sequences in this sample encode the identical CDR3. This chain joins TRBV9 and TRBJ1-2, with D possibly matching TRBD1 (5 bases). The V end lost 3 bases, the J end lost 7 bases, and 13 bases lay between the germline ends. This CDR3 region has 13 residues. Germline CDR1 SGDLS, CDR2 YYNGEE. CDR3 sequence (DNA): TGTGCCAGCAGCGAGGGGCAGGGTGGTGGCTACACCTTC. Translating it yields CASSEGQGGGYTF.

This chain connects TRBV7-9 to TRBJ2-5, with 10 bases matching TRBD2. Per germline, CDR1 SEHNR and CDR2 FQNEAQ (reference sequence). V dropped 3 bases and J dropped 5; count of bases not matched to a gene: 0. The CDR3 has 13 residues. CDR3 in DNA: TGTGCCAGCAGCTTGGGACTAGCGGAGACCCAGTACTTC. Its translation: CASSLGLAETQYF.

This chain connects TRBV7-2 to TRBJ2-7; perhaps TRBD2 as D (6 bases). Germline V gene lookup returns CDR1 SGHTA and CDR2 FQGNSA. The CDR3 contains 15 residues. V lost 3 bases and J lost 0, with 12 bases in between. CDR3 amino acids: CASSFGGTSSYEQYF. DNA of the CDR3: TGTGCCAGCAGCTTTGGCGGGACGAGCTCCTACGAGCAGTACTTC.

This clone has only a few counts. This sequence joins TRBV2 and TRBJ2-2; 7 positions match TRBD2. CDR1 is SNHLY and CDR2 is FYNNEI in the germline V gene. Trimming removed 6 bases from V and 4 bases from J; junction bases left unmatched: 5. This CDR3 comprises 14 residues. CDR3 DNA: TGTGCCAGCAGGGGAACGGGGGGCACCGGGGAGCTGTTTTTT. As protein: CASRGTGGTGELFF.

This chain links TRBV18 with TRBJ2-2; TRBD2 might be the D (6 bases). The V end lost 2 bases, the J end lost 0 bases, and 10 bases lay between the germline ends. Germline V gives CDR1 KGHSH, CDR2 LQKENI. The CDR3 consists of 16 residues. CDR3 in DNA: TGTGCCAGCTCACCAGAGGGGAGGCCGAACACCGGGGAGCTGTTTTTT. It encodes CASSPEGRPNTGELFF.